Following are 21 T cell receptor beta chains from one sample sequenced in a study of neurological immune-mediated disorders. As to time point: longitudinal time-point 1 (baseline). TCRdb itself ran the 5' RACE reads through MiXCR, one entry per CDR3 protein. The table shows 60,000 to 90,000 distinct CDR3 sequences, with roughly a tenth occurring only once. Sequenced sample: PBMCs. The receptor source for this set is a man aged 25 to 45 in good health.

This clonotype appeared many times. CDR3 DNA: TGCAGTGCTAGTCTCAACCCGGGACAGGGGGCGACTGGGGCCAACGTCCTGACTTTC. This translates into CSASLNPGQGATGANVLTF. The chain uses TRBV20-1 and TRBJ2-6, with 12 bases aligning to TRBD1. This CDR3 region has 19 residues. Germline V gene lookup returns CDR1 DFQATT and CDR2 SNEGSKA (reference sequence). Losses at the gene ends were 3 bases for V and 2 bases for J; bases not matched to a gene: 11.

The rearrangement uses TRBV28 and TRBJ2-6; TRBD2 might be the D (7 bases). CDR3 length: 16 amino acids. CDR1 and CDR2 (germline): MDHEN, SYDVKM. Deletions cut 5 bases from V and 4 bases from J, with 15 bases between. The CDR3 DNA reads as TGTGCCAGCAGTCCTCCCTCGGGGGGCGGGGCCAACGTCCTGACTTTC. Protein: CASSPPSGGGANVLTF. The full variable domain, with the rest looked up from reference TRBV28 and TRBJ2-6, is DVKVTQSSRYLVKRTGEKVFLECVQDMDHENMFWYRQDPGLGLRLIYFSYDVKMKEKGDIPEGYSVSREKKERFSLILESASTNQTSMYLCASSPPSGGGANVLTFGAGSRLTVL.

Ten or more counts support this clonotype. The chain is built from TRBV27 and TRBJ1-4, with D possibly TRBD1 on 5 matching bases. Between the trimmed V and J ends, which lost 4 bases and 4 bases, there was a span of 16 bases. The CDR3 has 16 residues. The germline gives CDR1 MNHEY, CDR2 SMNVEV (reference sequence). Written as DNA, the CDR3 is TGTGCCAGCAGTTCTGACTTCCAGGGTATTAATGAAAAACTGTTTTTT. This codes for CASSSDFQGINEKLFF.

This clonotype was seen at least ten times. The chain employs TRBV20-1 and TRBJ2-3; D gene ambiguous. Trimming pared 3 bases from V and 0 bases from J, leaving 13 bases between. CDR3 length equals 15 residues. Germline values: CDR1 DFQATT, CDR2 SNEGSKA (reference sequence). The CDR3 bases are TGCAGTGCTAGGAGTTTGCGGTCTAGCACAGATACGCAGTATTTT. As protein: CSARSLRSSTDTQYF.

This clonotype was counted ten times or more. The chain carries TRBV6-2 or TRBV6-3 and TRBJ1-1, with 7 bases fitting TRBD1. The CDR3 length is 14 residues. The ends lost 6 bases at V and 3 bases at J; junction bases unmatched: 7. Germline V lookup: CDR1 MNHEY, CDR2 SVGEGT. The CDR3 reads CASRPGQVDTEAFF. The CDR3 bases are TGTGCCAGCAGACCCGGACAGGTGGACACTGAAGCTTTCTTT.

This clonotype was counted ten times or more. The V and J genes are TRBV12-3 or TRBV12-4 and TRBJ2-1; 9 positions match TRBD2. This CDR3 spans 15 amino acids. Unmatched junction bases numbered 9, after V lost 4 bases and J lost 8 bases. The CDR3 DNA reads as TGTGCCAGCAGTTATCGGCGGGAGGGTACCCATGAGCAGTTCTTC. Its protein is CASSYRREGTHEQFF.

The table lists this clonotype with many counts. Here the CDR3 DNA reads TGTGCCAGCAGTTTGGAGGACGGCTCCTACGAGCAGTACTTC. Translated, it gives CASSLEDGSYEQYF. The J gene is TRBJ2-7, the V gene TRBV12-3 or TRBV12-4, with TRBD2 as a possible D gene (5 bases). V lost 3 bases and J lost 0, with 9 bases in between. The CDR3 spans 14 residues.

This clonotype has at least ten counts. The V call is TRBV7-9, the J call TRBJ2-5; the D gene could be TRBD1 or TRBD2 (5 bases each). V was trimmed by 6 bases and J by 0 bases, leaving 20 bases between them. The CDR3 has 17 residues. Germline CDR1 is SEHNR and CDR2 is FQNEAQ (reference sequence). CDR3 sequence: CASSYSGGRLDQETQYF. CDR3 sequence (DNA): TGTGCCAGCAGTTACAGTGGGGGACGCTTAGACCAAGAGACCCAGTACTTC.

This rearrangement joins TRBV28 to TRBJ1-2; the D is unclear. CDR1 and CDR2 from the germline V gene are MDHEN and SYDVKM. This CDR3 is 15 amino acids long. The V gene lost 5 bases and the J gene lost 3 bases, with 16 bases spanning the gap. For the CDR3, the DNA is TGTGCCAGCAGTCCCGCGACGACAATGGACTATGGCTACACCTTC. This translates into CASSPATTMDYGYTF.

This clonotype has at least ten counts. V and J are TRBV27 and TRBJ2-3, with D unclear. Germline V gene lookup returns CDR1 MNHEY and CDR2 SMNVEV (reference sequence). Trimming removed 5 bases at V and 8 bases at J, with 11 bases between. The CDR3 contains 12 residues. The CDR3 DNA is TGTGCCAGCAGTCCAACGCTGGGTACGCAGTATTTT. Residues: CASSPTLGTQYF.

The rearrangement uses TRBV29-1 and TRBJ2-7; 11 bases are a match to TRBD2. J was trimmed by 3 bases and V by 6 bases; bases with no gene match: 4. From germline, CDR1 is SQVTM and CDR2 ANQGSEA. This CDR3 is built from 13 residues. The CDR3 region is CSVLGTSGYEQYF. The CDR3 DNA sequence: TGCAGCGTACTCGGGACTAGCGGCTACGAGCAGTACTTC.

This clonotype was recorded many times. This chain connects TRBV20-1 to TRBJ1-5, with no clear D. Trimming took off 5 bases at V and 0 bases at J, with 11 bases between the two ends. The CDR3 has 14 amino acids. Germline-derived CDR1 and CDR2 are DFQATT and SNEGSKA (reference sequence). In DNA form, the CDR3 reads TGCAGTGCTTTCAACATTTATAGCAATCAGCCCCAGCATTTT. Protein: CSAFNIYSNQPQHF.

The sample holds many counts of this clonotype. The rearrangement joins TRBV18 to TRBJ2-3; no clear D. This CDR3 spans 13 amino acids. Trimming took off 2 bases at V and 2 bases at J, with 5 bases between the two ends. Germline values: CDR1 KGHSH, CDR2 LQKENI. The CDR3 DNA follows: TGTGCCAGCTCACCATATGACACAGATACGCAGTATTTT. It specifies CASSPYDTDTQYF.

V is TRBV9 and J is TRBJ2-3; possibly TRBD1 for D (5 bases). Germline CDR1 SGDLS, CDR2 YYNGEE. The CDR3 is made up of 16 amino acids. Trimming removed 0 bases at V and 0 bases at J, with 11 bases between. The CDR3 region is CASSVAGPSSTDTQYF. CDR3 coding DNA: TGTGCCAGCAGCGTAGCAGGGCCGAGTAGCACAGATACGCAGTATTTT.

The sample holds many counts of this clonotype. The V call is TRBV12-3 or TRBV12-4, the J call TRBJ2-3, with 8 bases lining up with TRBD2. The length of the CDR3 is 15 residues. V shed 5 bases, J shed 3 bases, and the junction held 7 bases outside the gene matches. CDR3 sequence: CASSPGTRRTDTQYF. DNA of the CDR3: TGTGCCAGCAGTCCCGGGACTAGGCGGACAGATACGCAGTATTTT.

This clonotype was observed many times. The CDR3 nucleotides read TGTGCCAGCAGCTTAGGGCTGCTAGCGGGAGGCAACTCCTACGAGCAGTACTTC. This codes for CASSLGLLAGGNSYEQYF. V and J are TRBV11-2 and TRBJ2-7; TRBD2 matches at 11 bases. J was trimmed by 0 bases and V by 1 base; bases with no gene match: 8. The CDR3 loop spans 18 amino acids. Germline V lookup: CDR1 SGHAT, CDR2 FQNNGV.

The chain links TRBV20-1 to TRBJ2-7; TRBD2 aligns across 10 bases. The length of the CDR3 is 13 residues. In germline, CDR1 is DFQATT, CDR2 SNEGSKA (reference sequence). After removal of 6 bases from V and 4 bases from J, the junction contained 6 bases not matched to a gene. The CDR3, as DNA: TGCAGTGCGCCGGGACTAGCGAGGTACGAGCAGTACTTC. It yields the protein CSAPGLARYEQYF.

Many counts were recorded for this clonotype. CDR3 sequence: CASSLIAGAYEQYF. The DNA for the CDR3 is TGTGCCAGCAGCCTAATAGCGGGAGCCTACGAGCAGTACTTC. The chain uses TRBV3-1 and TRBJ2-7; TRBD2 matches at 9 bases. The CDR3 spans 14 residues. V lost 4 bases, J lost 2 bases, and 3 bases stayed unmatched. Germline CDR1 is LGHDT and CDR2 is YNNKEL (reference sequence).

This clonotype was counted ten times or more. This chain links TRBV28 with TRBJ2-3; maybe TRBD2 (6 bases). The CDR3 covers 15 residues. Germline-derived CDR1 and CDR2 are MDHEN and SYDVKM. The germline V and J ends were trimmed by 6 bases and 6 bases, with 19 bases remaining between them. The CDR3 DNA reads as TGTGCCAGCAGCCAGACAGCTAGTCGGGGGGATACGCAGTATTTT. Translated: CASSQTASRGDTQYF.

This clonotype was seen at least ten times. The V and J genes are TRBV7-2 and TRBJ2-7; D uncertain. The CDR3 contains 14 residues. Germline CDR1 reads SGHTA; CDR2 reads FQGNSA. V was trimmed by 4 bases and J by 0 bases, leaving 10 bases between them. CDR3 amino acids: CASSSVSSSYEQYF. CDR3 in DNA: TGTGCCAGCAGCTCTGTCAGCTCCTCCTACGAGCAGTACTTC.

There are many counts of this clonotype. J is TRBJ2-3 and V is TRBV7-9; 7 bases agree with TRBD1. The V and J ends lost 7 bases and 1 base, in that order; junction bases with no gene match: 8. CDR3 length equals 15 residues. Germline V gene data show CDR1 as SEHNR and CDR2 as FQNEAQ (reference sequence). The CDR3 spells CASKSGGQGTDTQYF. CDR3 DNA sequence: TGTGCCAGCAAATCCGGAGGACAGGGCACAGATACGCAGTATTTT.